These 13 T cell receptor beta chains share one sample of origin, sequenced in a study of OX40 agonist ivuxolimab in advanced cancers. This table comes from immunoSEQ multiplex PCR, and its TCRdb copy is limited to in-frame clones, with some not included. The sample carries tens of thousands of clones, 85% to 90% recorded once. Sequenced here: CD4+ or CD8+ T cells sorted from blood, sampled in a trial of the OX40 agonist ivuxolimab. Receptors originate from an adult with an advanced solid tumor such as melanoma, head and neck, liver or kidney cancer.

This clone was detected once. This sequence joins TRBV15 and TRBJ2-2, with TRBD1 matching over 9 bases. Germline V gives CDR1 LNHNV, CDR2 YYDKDF (reference sequence). With 3 bases clipped from V and 2 bases from J, the junction kept 13 bases outside the gene matches. The CDR3 spans 19 residues. CDR3 nucleotides: TGTGCCACCAGCAGCGGAAACGGCGGGACAGGGATAAACACCGGGGAGCTGTTTTTT. Translating it yields CATSSGNGGTGINTGELFF.

The V call is TRBV6-1, the J call TRBJ1-5; D unresolved. The ends were cut back, 3 bases at V and 0 bases at J, with 9 bases in the middle. The CDR3 sequence is 15 residues long. Germline loops: CDR1 MNHNS, CDR2 SASEGT. The CDR3, as DNA: TGTGCCAGCAGTGATGGGTCAGCTAGCAATCAGCCCCAGCATTTT. It translates to CASSDGSASNQPQHF.

This clone has more than one count but fewer than ten. The rearrangement joins TRBV6-6 to TRBJ1-5; D is possibly TRBD1 (5 bases). The germline CDR1 and CDR2 sequences are MNHNY and SVGAGI (reference sequence). With 4 bases removed from V and 6 bases from J, the gap between germline ends came to 19 bases. CDR3 size: 16 residues. CDR3 loop: CASSSGLPGSGQPQHF. CDR3 DNA: TGTGCCAGCAGTTCGGGACTCCCCGGTTCGGGTCAGCCCCAGCATTTT.

This rearrangement joins TRBV6-1 to TRBJ1-2; D not resolved. Trimming removed 0 bases from V and 3 bases from J, with 8 bases in between. Germline CDR1 and CDR2: MNHNS and SASEGT. CDR3 length equals 14 residues. CDR3 residues: CASSEAGPYYGYTF. CDR3 sequence (DNA): TGTGCCAGCAGTGAAGCAGGCCCTTACTATGGCTACACCTTC.

V gene TRBV5-4 combines with J gene TRBJ1-6, with D hard to call. Germline lookup yields CDR1 SGHNT and CDR2 YYREEE (reference sequence). This CDR3 is built from 14 residues. V lost 2 bases to trimming and J lost 7 bases, with 10 bases between them. CDR3 protein: CASSFEIANSPLHF. In DNA form, the CDR3 reads TGTGCCAGCAGCTTTGAGATCGCAAATTCACCCCTCCACTTT.

The rearrangement joins TRBV5-4 to TRBJ2-7; 8 nucleotides agree with TRBD1. Germline CDR1 and CDR2: SGHNT and YYREEE (reference sequence). V lost 4 bases to trimming and J lost 4 bases; unmatched junction nucleotides: 4. CDR3 length equals 13 residues. The CDR3 nucleotides read TGTGCCAGCAGCGGAGGGGACAGGTACGAGCAGTACTTC. Translated: CASSGGDRYEQYF.

This clone came up a few times. The genes are TRBV19 and TRBJ2-7; a possible D gene is TRBD1 (6 bases). The V and J ends lost 1 base and 2 bases respectively, with 9 bases between them. Per the germline V gene, CDR1 is LNHDA and CDR2 is SQIVND (reference sequence). This CDR3 contains 14 residues. This CDR3 is CASSIVGATYEQYF. The CDR3 region has the DNA TGTGCCAGTAGTATAGTGGGGGCGACCTACGAGCAGTACTTC.

This clone came up once. V is TRBV30 and J is TRBJ2-6, with D perhaps matching TRBD1 (6 bases). Looked up from germline, CDR1 is GTSNPN and CDR2 is SVGIG (reference sequence). With 5 bases removed from V and 4 bases from J, the gap between germline ends came to 21 bases. The CDR3 covers 17 residues. For the CDR3, the DNA is TGTGCCTGGGGGTGGGACATCCTCAAGGAAGGGGCCAACGTCCTGACTTTC. Residues: CAWGWDILKEGANVLTF.

The CDR3, as DNA: TGTGCCAGCAGGGGACAGGACTATAGCAATCAGCCCCAGCATTTT. It yields the protein CASRGQDYSNQPQHF. This chain uses TRBV28 with TRBJ1-5, with 8 nucleotides matching TRBD1. Germline V gene data show CDR1 as MDHEN and CDR2 as SYDVKM. Trimming at V came to 6 bases and at J to 0 bases, leaving 4 bases not matched to a gene. The CDR3 sequence is 15 residues long.

This clone has a single count. This chain joins TRBV6-5 and TRBJ1-2; 7 bases match TRBD1. Germline V gene lookup returns CDR1 MNHEY and CDR2 SVGAGI. This CDR3 contains 13 residues. V shed 6 bases and J 6 bases; nucleotides not matched to a gene: 7. The chain's CDR3 is CASRYDRVNGYTF. The CDR3 DNA reads TGTGCCAGCAGATACGACAGGGTAAATGGCTACACCTTC.

The V and J genes are TRBV7-2 and TRBJ2-7; tentative D call: TRBD1 (6 bases). The length of the CDR3 is 14 residues. Germline-derived CDR1 and CDR2 are SGHTA and FQGNSA. V lost 1 base and J 3 bases, leaving 10 bases between the germline ends. CDR3 sequence: CASSLGDTYYEQYF. In DNA form, the CDR3 reads TGTGCCAGCAGCTTAGGGGACACCTACTACGAGCAGTACTTC.

The chain links TRBV11-2 to TRBJ1-1; perhaps TRBD1 as D (5 bases). Trimming pared 2 bases from V and 5 bases from J, leaving 12 bases between. The CDR3 contains 14 residues. Germline assignment: CDR1 SGHAT and CDR2 FQNNGV. The CDR3 nucleotides are TGTGCCAGCAGCTTAACGGGTCGGGGGACTGAAGCTTTCTTT. It is translated as CASSLTGRGTEAFF.

The chain links TRBV10-2 to TRBJ2-5; 12 positions agree with TRBD2. The CDR3 contains 16 residues. Germline V lookup: CDR1 WSHSY, CDR2 SAAADI. J gave up 5 bases and V 3 bases, and 7 bases lay outside the gene matches. The CDR3 here is CASSDPSGGARETQYF. In DNA form, the CDR3 reads TGCGCCAGCAGTGACCCTAGCGGGGGGGCAAGGGAGACCCAGTACTTC.